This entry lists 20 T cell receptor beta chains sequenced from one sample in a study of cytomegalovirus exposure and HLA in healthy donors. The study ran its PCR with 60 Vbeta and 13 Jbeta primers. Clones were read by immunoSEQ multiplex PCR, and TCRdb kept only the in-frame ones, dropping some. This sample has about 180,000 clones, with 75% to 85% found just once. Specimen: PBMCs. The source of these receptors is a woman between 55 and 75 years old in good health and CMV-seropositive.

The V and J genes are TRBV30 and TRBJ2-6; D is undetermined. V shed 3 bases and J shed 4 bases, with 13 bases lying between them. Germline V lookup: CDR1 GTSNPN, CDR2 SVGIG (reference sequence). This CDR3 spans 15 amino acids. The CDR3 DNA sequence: TGTGCCTGGAGCGTAGTGAGTCCGGGGGCCAACGTCCTGACTTTC. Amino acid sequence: CAWSVVSPGANVLTF.

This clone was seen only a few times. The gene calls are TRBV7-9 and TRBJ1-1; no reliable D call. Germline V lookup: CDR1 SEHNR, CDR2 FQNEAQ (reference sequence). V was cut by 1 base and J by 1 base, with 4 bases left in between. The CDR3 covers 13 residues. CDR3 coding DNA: TGTGCCAGCAGCTTAGACAGGAACACTGAAGCTTTCTTT. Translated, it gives CASSLDRNTEAFF.

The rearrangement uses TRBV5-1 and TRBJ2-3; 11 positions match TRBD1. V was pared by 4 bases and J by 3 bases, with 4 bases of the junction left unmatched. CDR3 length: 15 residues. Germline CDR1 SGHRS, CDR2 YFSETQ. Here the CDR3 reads CASSPGQGVTDTQYF. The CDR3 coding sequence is TGCGCCAGCAGCCCGGGACAGGGGGTGACAGATACGCAGTATTTT.

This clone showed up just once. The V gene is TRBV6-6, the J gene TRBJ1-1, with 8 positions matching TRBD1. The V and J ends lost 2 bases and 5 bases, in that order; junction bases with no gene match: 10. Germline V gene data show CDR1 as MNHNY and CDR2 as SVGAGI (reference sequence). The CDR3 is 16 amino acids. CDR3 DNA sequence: TGTGCCAGCAGTTACGGGCAGGGGGCAAAGAAGACTGAAGCTTTCTTT. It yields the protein CASSYGQGAKKTEAFF.

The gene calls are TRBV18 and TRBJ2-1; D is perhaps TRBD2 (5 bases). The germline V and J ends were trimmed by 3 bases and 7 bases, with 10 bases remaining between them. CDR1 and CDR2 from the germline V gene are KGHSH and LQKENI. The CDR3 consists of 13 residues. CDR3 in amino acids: CASSPTRENEQFF. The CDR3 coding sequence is TGTGCCAGCTCACCCACGAGGGAAAATGAGCAGTTCTTC.

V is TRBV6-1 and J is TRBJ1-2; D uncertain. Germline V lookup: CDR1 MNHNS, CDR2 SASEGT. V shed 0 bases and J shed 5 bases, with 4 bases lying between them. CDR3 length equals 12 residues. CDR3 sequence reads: CASSEALYGYTF. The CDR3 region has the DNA TGTGCCAGCAGTGAAGCTCTTTATGGCTACACCTTC.

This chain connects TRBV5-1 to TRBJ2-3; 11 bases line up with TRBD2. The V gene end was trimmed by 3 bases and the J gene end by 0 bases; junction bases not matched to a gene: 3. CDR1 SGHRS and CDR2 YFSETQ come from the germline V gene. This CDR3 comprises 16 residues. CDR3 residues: CASSSRTSGSTDTQYF. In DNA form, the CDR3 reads TGCGCCAGCAGCTCAAGGACTAGCGGGAGCACAGATACGCAGTATTTT.

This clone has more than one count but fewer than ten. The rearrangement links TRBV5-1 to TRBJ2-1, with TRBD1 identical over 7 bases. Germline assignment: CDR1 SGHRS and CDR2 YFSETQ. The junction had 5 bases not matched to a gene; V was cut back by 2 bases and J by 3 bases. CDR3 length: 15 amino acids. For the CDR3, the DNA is TGCGCCAGCAGCTTTACCGGGACAGTCTACAATGAGCAGTTCTTC. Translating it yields CASSFTGTVYNEQFF.

The CDR3 sequence is CASSLQGEAFF. In nucleotides, the CDR3 is TGTGCCAGCAGTCTACAGGGAGAAGCTTTCTTT. The chain couples TRBV6-6 to TRBJ1-1; a weak D match, TRBD1 (6 bases). Germline-derived CDR1 and CDR2 are MNHNY and SVGAGI (reference sequence). This CDR3 spans 11 amino acids. V shed 5 bases and J shed 8 bases, with 9 bases lying between them.

The CDR3, as DNA: TGTGCCAGCAGCTTAGTAGCGCTATCGAACACCGGGGAGCTGTTTTTT. Translated: CASSLVALSNTGELFF. The rearrangement links TRBV7-8 to TRBJ2-2; D perhaps matches TRBD2 (5 bases). This CDR3 is built from 16 residues. Looked up from germline, CDR1 is SGHVS and CDR2 is FQNEAQ. V was pared by 1 base and J by 0 bases, with 9 bases between.

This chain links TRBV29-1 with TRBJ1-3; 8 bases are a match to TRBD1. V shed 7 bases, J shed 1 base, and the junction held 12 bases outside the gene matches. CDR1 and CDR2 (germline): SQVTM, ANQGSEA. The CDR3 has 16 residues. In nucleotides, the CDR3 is TGCAGCGCTACGACAGGGGTGGGATTATCTGGAAACACCATATATTTT. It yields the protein CSATTGVGLSGNTIYF.

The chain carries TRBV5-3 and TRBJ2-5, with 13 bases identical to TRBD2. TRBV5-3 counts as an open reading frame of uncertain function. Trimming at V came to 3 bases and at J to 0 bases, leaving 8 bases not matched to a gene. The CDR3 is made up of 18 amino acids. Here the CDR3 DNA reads TGTGCCAGAAGCTCAGGACTAGCGGGGGCCTCGTACCAAGAGACCCAGTACTTC. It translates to CARSSGLAGASYQETQYF.

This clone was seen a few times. CDR3 sequence (DNA): TGTGCCAGTAGTATAGACCTCCTTGGACAGGGAGGCTACACCTTC. Translated, it gives CASSIDLLGQGGYTF. The chain is built from TRBV19 and TRBJ1-2; the match to TRBD1 covers 8 bases. This CDR3 spans 15 amino acids. The germline gives CDR1 LNHDA, CDR2 SQIVND (reference sequence). With 0 bases clipped from V and 8 bases from J, the junction kept 8 bases outside the gene matches.

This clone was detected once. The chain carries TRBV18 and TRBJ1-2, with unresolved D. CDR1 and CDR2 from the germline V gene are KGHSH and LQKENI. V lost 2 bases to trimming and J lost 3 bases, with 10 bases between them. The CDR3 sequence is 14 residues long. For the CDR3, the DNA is TGTGCCAGCTCACCAAGAACCCAGGACTATGGCTACACCTTC. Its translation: CASSPRTQDYGYTF.

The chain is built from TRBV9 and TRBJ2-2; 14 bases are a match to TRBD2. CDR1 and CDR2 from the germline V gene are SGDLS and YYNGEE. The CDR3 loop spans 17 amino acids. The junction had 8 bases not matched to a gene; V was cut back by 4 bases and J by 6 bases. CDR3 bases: TGTGCCAGCAGCAGACTAGCGGGGGGGCCAAGAGCCGGGGAGCTGTTTTTT. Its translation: CASSRLAGGPRAGELFF.

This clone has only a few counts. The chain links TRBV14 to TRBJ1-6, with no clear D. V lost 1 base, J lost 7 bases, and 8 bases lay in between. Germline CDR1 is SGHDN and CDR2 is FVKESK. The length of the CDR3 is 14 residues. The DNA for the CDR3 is TGTGCCAGCAGCCAAGGGGCCGTGAATTCACCCCTCCACTTT. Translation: CASSQGAVNSPLHF. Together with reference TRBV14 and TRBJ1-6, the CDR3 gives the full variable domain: EAGVTQFPSHSVIEKGQTVTLRCDPISGHDNLYWYRRVMGKEIKFLLHFVKESKQDESGMPNNRFLAERTGGTYSTLKVQPAELEDSGVYFCASSQGAVNSPLHFGNGTRLTVT.

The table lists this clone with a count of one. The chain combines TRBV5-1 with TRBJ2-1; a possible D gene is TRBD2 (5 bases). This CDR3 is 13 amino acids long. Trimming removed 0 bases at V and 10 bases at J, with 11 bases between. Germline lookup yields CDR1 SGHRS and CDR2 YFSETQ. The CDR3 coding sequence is TGCGCCAGCAGCTTGGTCCCGGGAATCGAGCAGTTCTTC. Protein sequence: CASSLVPGIEQFF.

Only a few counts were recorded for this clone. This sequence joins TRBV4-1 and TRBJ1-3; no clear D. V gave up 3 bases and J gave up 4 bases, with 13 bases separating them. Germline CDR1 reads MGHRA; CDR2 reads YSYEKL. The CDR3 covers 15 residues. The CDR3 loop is CASSHPGLSGNTIYF. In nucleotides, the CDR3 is TGCGCCAGCAGCCATCCCGGTCTTTCGGGAAACACCATATATTTT.

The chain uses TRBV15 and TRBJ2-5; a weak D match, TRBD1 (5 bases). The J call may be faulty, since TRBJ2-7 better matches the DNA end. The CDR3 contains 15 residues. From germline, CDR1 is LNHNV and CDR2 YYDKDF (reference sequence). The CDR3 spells CATSRDLGEPYEQYF. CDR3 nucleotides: TGTGCCACCAGCAGAGATCTAGGGGAACCCTACGAGCAGTACTTC.

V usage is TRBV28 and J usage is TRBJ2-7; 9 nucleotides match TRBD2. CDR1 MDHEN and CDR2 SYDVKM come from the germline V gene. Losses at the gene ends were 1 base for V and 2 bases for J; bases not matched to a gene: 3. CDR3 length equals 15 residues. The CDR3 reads CASSLYLAGTYEQYF. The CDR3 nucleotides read TGTGCCAGCAGTTTATACCTAGCGGGGACCTACGAGCAGTACTTC. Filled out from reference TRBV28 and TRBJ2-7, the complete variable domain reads DVKVTQSSRYLVKRTGEKVFLECVQDMDHENMFWYRQDPGLGLRLIYFSYDVKMKEKGDIPEGYSVSREKKERFSLILESASTNQTSMYLCASSLYLAGTYEQYFGPGTRLTVT.